This is a list of T cell receptor beta chains from one sample in a study of T cells expressing NK-cell markers. TCRdb reprocessed the 5' RACE reads and reports one entry per CDR3 protein, with no DNA. The sample data list almost 450,000 distinct CDR3 sequences. What was sequenced was blood T cells: a sorted CD56 or NKG2C T cell subset, CD4+ or CD8+ T cells, or bulk PBMC T cells (not recorded which). The receptors were sampled from a woman aged 18-69 years in good health. CDR3s include the opening cysteine and the closing phenylalanine or tryptophan.

j_gene	v_gene	CDR3aa
TRBJ1-1	TRBV7-2	CASSPRTGMNTEAFF
TRBJ2-5	TRBV7-2	CASRGGGAALKETQYF
TRBJ1-4	TRBV20-1	CSAVHTVSEKLFF
TRBJ2-6	TRBV5-1	CASSLWRAGANVLTF
TRBJ2-2	TRBV7-9	CASSPLPGGLAGELFF
TRBJ2-5	TRBV24-1	CATSDGSGAIKETQYF
TRBJ2-1	TRBV18	CASAGTYSINEQFF
TRBJ1-1	TRBV14	CASSQELTGGVTEAFF
TRBJ2-3	TRBV4-3	CASRSSGGTTDTQYF
TRBJ2-1	TRBV20-1	CSARGSGGYNEQFF
TRBJ2-3	TRBV20-1	CSARGSGEVTDTQYF